These T cell receptor beta chains were read from a single sample in a study of T cell changes during pregnancy in multiple sclerosis. TCRdb's copy holds only in-frame clones and misses some; the assay was immunoSEQ multiplex PCR. Here the sample spans around 83,000 clones, around 90% being singletons. The sample in question was CD4+ T cells from peripheral blood mononuclear cells, obtained in the second trimester of pregnancy. Receptors were obtained from a female donor with multiple sclerosis, enrolled in a pregnancy study. Both conserved end residues are part of each CDR3. D genes are given only for firm matches. Clone size is shown for a subset of rows, as once, few, many or a class of expanded clone.

v_gene	abundance	j_gene	d_gene	CDR3nt	CDR3aa
TRBV5-1	-	TRBJ2-7	TRBD2	TGCGCCAGCAGCGAGTCGGGGGGGACCTACGAGCAGTACTTC	CASSESGGTYEQYF
TRBV28	once	TRBJ2-7	TRBD1	TGTGCCAGCAGTTCCCCCGGGACAGGGAAGTACGAGCAGTACTTC	CASSSPGTGKYEQYF
TRBV6-5	-	TRBJ2-7	TRBD2	TGTGCCAGCAGTTATCGAGCGGGAGGCTACGAGCAGTACTTC	CASSYRAGGYEQYF
TRBV11-3	few	TRBJ1-6	-	TGTGCCAGCAGCCCCGACAGGCACAATTCACCCCTCCACTTT	CASSPDRHNSPLHF
TRBV19	-	TRBJ1-3	-	TGTGCCAGTAGTTACCACAGGGAGAGCTCTGGAAACACCATATATTTT	CASSYHRESSGNTIYF
TRBV11-3	-	TRBJ1-4	-	TGTGCCAGCAGGGACGGTGGGGGGGCCCTGAGTGAAAAACTGTTTTTT	CASRDGGGALSEKLFF
TRBV6-6	-	TRBJ2-7	-	TGTGCCAGCAGTTACGGCCGGGGCTACGAGCAGTACTTC	CASSYGRGYEQYF
TRBV11-3	-	TRBJ1-6	TRBD1	TGTGCCAGCAGCTTAGACGGGACAGCAAATTCACCCCTCCACTTT	CASSLDGTANSPLHF
TRBV15	-	TRBJ2-2	TRBD2	TGTGCCACCAGCAGAGAAGGACTAGCGGGCTTTACGAACACCGGGGAGCTGTTTTTT	CATSREGLAGFTNTGELFF
TRBV13	-	TRBJ1-1	-	TGTGCCAGCAGCCACAGGGTTGAGAAAACTGAAGCTTTCTTT	CASSHRVEKTEAFF
TRBV30	-	TRBJ2-7	-	TGTGCCTGGAGTTCCCACTACGAGCAGTACTTC	CAWSSHYEQYF
TRBV6-6	once	TRBJ2-1	-	TGTGCCAGCAGTTACACCCTCGGACAGTCCGAGCAGTTCTTC	CASSYTLGQSEQFF
TRBV11-2	-	TRBJ2-1	-	TGTGCCAGCAGCCCCCTTGGGGGGACCGGATCCTACAATGAGCAGTTCTTC	CASSPLGGTGSYNEQFF
TRBV21-1	-	TRBJ2-2	-	TGTGCCAGCAGCAAAGCCCGGAGCACCGGGGAGCTGTTTTTT	CASSKARSTGELFF
TRBV6-1	-	TRBJ2-5	-	TGTGCCAGCAGTGAAGTCAGCCAAGAGACCCAGTACTTC	CASSEVSQETQYF
TRBV4-1	-	TRBJ1-4	TRBD1	TGCGCCAGCAGCCGAGAACGGACAGGTGATAATGAAAAACTGTTTTTT	CASSRERTGDNEKLFF
TRBV7-2	once	TRBJ2-1	TRBD2	TGTGCCAGCAGCTCCAGCGGGAATTACAATGAGCAGTTCTTC	CASSSSGNYNEQFF
TRBV5-1	-	TRBJ1-2	TRBD1	TGCGCCAGCAGCTTGGAGGGGGCGACTGTTGGCTACACCTTC	CASSLEGATVGYTF
TRBV6-6	-	TRBJ2-1	TRBD2	TGTGCCAGCAGATGGACTAGCGGAAAGTACAATGAGCAGTTCTTC	CASRWTSGKYNEQFF
TRBV18	-	TRBJ2-7	-	TGTGCCAGCTCACGAGGAGGACCTAGGGACGAGCAGTACTTC	CASSRGGPRDEQYF
TRBV11-2	once	TRBJ1-2	TRBD1	TGTGCCAGCAGCCCGACAGGGAACCTGGGTGGCTACACCTTC	CASSPTGNLGGYTF
TRBV27	-	TRBJ1-5	-	TGTGCCAGCAGCTCATCGAGAACTGGCAATCAGCCCCAGCATTTT	CASSSSRTGNQPQHF
TRBV5-1	-	TRBJ2-7	TRBD1	TGCGCCAGCAGAAAACAGGGGGCTGGACCCTACGAGCAGTACTTC	CASRKQGAGPYEQYF
TRBV19	-	TRBJ1-5	-	TGTGCCAGTAGTATAGTAGCGGGGTCTGGTCAGCCCCAGCATTTT	CASSIVAGSGQPQHF
TRBV11-3	-	TRBJ2-5	-	TGTGCCAGCAGCTTAGGGGGCAGCGCCCTTCAAGAGACCCAGTACTTC	CASSLGGSALQETQYF
TRBV7-3	-	TRBJ2-7	-	TGTGCCAGCAGCTTGGGCCGAGAATACGAGCAGTACTTC	CASSLGREYEQYF
TRBV19	-	TRBJ1-2	TRBD1	TGTGCCGCTAGACAGGGGAACTATGGCTACACCTTC	CAARQGNYGYTF
TRBV15	-	TRBJ2-1	-	TGTGCCACCAGCAGAGATCTAGCGTCCTACAATGAGCAGTTCTTC	CATSRDLASYNEQFF
TRBV14	-	TRBJ2-1	-	TGTGCCAGCAGCCATCTGACCGACAGGAGTTACAATGAGCAGTTCTTC	CASSHLTDRSYNEQFF
TRBV6-6	-	TRBJ2-7	-	TGTGCCAGCAGTCGTCAGGGCTACGAGCAGTACTTC	CASSRQGYEQYF
TRBV18	-	TRBJ1-2	TRBD1	TGTGCCAGCTCAAATATTGACAGGGTTGGTCTCTATGGCTACACCTTC	CASSNIDRVGLYGYTF
TRBV19	-	TRBJ2-7	TRBD2	TGTGCCAGTAGTACCCCGGGCGGGGGGTCCCTCGGCTTC	CASSTPGGGSLGF
TRBV28	-	TRBJ2-6	TRBD2	TGTGCCAGCACCCCCTTGTCTGGACTAGCGGGAGTTGGGGCCAACGTCCTGACTTTC	CASTPLSGLAGVGANVLTF
TRBV10-3	-	TRBJ1-2	-	TGTGCCATCAATGAAAACAGGGACTATGGCTACACCTTC	CAINENRDYGYTF
TRBV2	-	TRBJ1-5	-	TGTGCCAGCGAGCAGGGAAGCAATCAGCCCCAGCATTTT	CASEQGSNQPQHF
TRBV5-1	-	TRBJ2-7	TRBD2	TGCGCCAGCAGCGGAACCGGGACTAGCTACGAGCAGTACTTC	CASSGTGTSYEQYF
TRBV11-2	-	TRBJ2-5	TRBD1	TGTGCCAGCAGCCTCCGACAGGGGGTCAGGGAGACCCAGTACTTC	CASSLRQGVRETQYF
TRBV2	-	TRBJ1-1	-	TGTGCCAGCAGGATAAGCATCTTATGGGGAGAGAACACTGAAGCTTTCTTT	CASRISILWGENTEAFF
TRBV5-5	-	TRBJ1-1	-	TGTGCCAGCAGCTTTGGGGGGGCCGTGAACACTGAAGCTTTCTTT	CASSFGGAVNTEAFF
TRBV30	-	TRBJ2-7	-	TGTGCCTGGAGTCGTGGCGGAGCCTACGAGCAGTACTTC	CAWSRGGAYEQYF
TRBV30	-	TRBJ2-2	-	TGTGCCTGGAGTGTAAACAGCTTCACCGGGGAGCTGTTTTTT	CAWSVNSFTGELFF
TRBV19	few	TRBJ2-7	-	TGTGCCAGTAGTATCCGGGGGGCCACCTACGAGCAGTACTTC	CASSIRGATYEQYF
TRBV18	-	TRBJ2-3	TRBD1	TGTGCCAGCGTAGGACAGGGAACAGATACGCAGTATTTT	CASVGQGTDTQYF